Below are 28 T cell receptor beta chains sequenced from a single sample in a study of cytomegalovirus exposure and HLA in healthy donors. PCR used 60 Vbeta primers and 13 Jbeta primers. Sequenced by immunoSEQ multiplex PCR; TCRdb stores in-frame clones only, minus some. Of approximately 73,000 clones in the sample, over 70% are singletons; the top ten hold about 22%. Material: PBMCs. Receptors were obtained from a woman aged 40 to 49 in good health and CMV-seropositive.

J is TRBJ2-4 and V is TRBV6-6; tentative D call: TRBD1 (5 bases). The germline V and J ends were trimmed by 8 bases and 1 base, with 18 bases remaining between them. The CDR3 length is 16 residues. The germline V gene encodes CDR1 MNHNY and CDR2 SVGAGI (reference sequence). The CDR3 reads CASSWVAGRAKNIQYF. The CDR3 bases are TGTGCCAGCTCTTGGGTGGCAGGGCGTGCCAAAAACATTCAGTACTTC.

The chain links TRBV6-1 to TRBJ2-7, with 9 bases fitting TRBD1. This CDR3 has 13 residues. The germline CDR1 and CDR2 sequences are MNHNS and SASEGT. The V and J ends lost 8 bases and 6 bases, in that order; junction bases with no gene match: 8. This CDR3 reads CASQRDRAFEQYF. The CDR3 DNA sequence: TGTGCCAGCCAACGGGACAGGGCTTTCGAGCAGTACTTC.

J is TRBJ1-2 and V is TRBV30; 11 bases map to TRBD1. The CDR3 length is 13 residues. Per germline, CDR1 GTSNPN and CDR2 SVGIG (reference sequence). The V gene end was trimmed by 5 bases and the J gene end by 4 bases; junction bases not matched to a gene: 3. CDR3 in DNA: TGTGCCTGGTTGGGACAGGGGGTCTATGGCTACACCTTC. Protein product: CAWLGQGVYGYTF.

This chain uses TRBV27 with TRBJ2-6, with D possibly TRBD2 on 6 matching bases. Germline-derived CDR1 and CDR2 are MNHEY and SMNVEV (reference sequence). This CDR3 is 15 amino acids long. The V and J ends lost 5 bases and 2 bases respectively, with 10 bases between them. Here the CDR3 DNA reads TGTGCCAGCAGTAAGACTAGTGCTGGGGCCAACGTCCTGACTTTC. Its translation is CASSKTSAGANVLTF.

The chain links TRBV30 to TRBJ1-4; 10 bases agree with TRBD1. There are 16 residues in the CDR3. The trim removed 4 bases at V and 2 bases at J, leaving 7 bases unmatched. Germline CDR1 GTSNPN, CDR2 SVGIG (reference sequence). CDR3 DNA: TGTGCCTGGACGGGACAGGGGTTAGCTACTAATGAAAAACTGTTTTTT. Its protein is CAWTGQGLATNEKLFF.

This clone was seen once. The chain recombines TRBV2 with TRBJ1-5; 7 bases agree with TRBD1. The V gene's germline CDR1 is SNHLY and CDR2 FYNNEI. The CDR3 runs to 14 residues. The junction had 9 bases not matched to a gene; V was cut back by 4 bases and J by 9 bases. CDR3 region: CASSVAGGIWPQHF. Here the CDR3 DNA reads TGTGCCAGCAGTGTGGCAGGGGGAATCTGGCCCCAGCATTTT.

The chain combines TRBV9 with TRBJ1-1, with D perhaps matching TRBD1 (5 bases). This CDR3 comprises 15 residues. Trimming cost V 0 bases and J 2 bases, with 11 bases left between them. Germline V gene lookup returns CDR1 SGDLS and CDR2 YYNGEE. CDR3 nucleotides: TGTGCCAGCAGCGTAGGTCTGACAGTTAACACTGAAGCTTTCTTT. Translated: CASSVGLTVNTEAFF. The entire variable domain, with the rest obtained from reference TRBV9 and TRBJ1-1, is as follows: DSGVTQTPKHLITATGQRVTLRCSPRSGDLSVYWYQQSLDQGLQFLIQYYNGEERAKGNILERFSAQQFPDLHSELNLSSLELGDSALYFCASSVGLTVNTEAFFGQGTRLTVV.

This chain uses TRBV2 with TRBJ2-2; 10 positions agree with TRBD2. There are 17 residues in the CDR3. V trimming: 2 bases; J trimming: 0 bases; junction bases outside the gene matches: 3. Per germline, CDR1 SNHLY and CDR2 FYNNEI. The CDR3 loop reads CASSEPAGGPNTGELFF. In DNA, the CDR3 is TGTGCCAGCAGTGAACCAGCGGGAGGGCCGAACACCGGGGAGCTGTTTTTT. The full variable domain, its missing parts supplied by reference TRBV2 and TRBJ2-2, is EPEVTQTPSHQVTQMGQEVILRCVPISNHLYFYWYRQILGQKVEFLVSFYNNEISEKSEIFDDQFSVERPDGSNFTLKIRSTKLEDSAMYFCASSEPAGGPNTGELFFGEGSRLTVL.

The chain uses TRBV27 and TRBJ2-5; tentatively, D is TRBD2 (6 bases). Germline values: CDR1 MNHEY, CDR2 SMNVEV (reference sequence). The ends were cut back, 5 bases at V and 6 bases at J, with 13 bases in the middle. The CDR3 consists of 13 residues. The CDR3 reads CASSLGGGKTQYF. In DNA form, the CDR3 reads TGTGCCAGCAGTCTTGGGGGAGGAAAGACCCAGTACTTC.

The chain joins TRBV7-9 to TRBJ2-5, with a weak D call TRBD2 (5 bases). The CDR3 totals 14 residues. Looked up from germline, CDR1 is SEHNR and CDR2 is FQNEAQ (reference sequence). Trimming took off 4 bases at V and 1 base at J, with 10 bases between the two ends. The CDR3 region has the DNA TGTGCCAGCAGCTCCGTACTAGGCCAAGAGACCCAGTACTTC. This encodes CASSSVLGQETQYF.

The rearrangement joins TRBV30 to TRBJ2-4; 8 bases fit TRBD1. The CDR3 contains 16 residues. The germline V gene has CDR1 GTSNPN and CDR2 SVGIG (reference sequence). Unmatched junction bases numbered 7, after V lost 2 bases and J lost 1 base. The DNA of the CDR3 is TGTGCCTGGAGTCCCGGACAGGGAAGTGCCAAAAACATTCAGTACTTC. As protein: CAWSPGQGSAKNIQYF. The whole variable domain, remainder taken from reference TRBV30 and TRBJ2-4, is SQTIHQWPATLVQPVGSPLSLECTVEGTSNPNLYWYRQAAGRGLQLLFYSVGIGQISSEVPQNLSASRPQDRQFILSSKKLLLSDSGFYLCAWSPGQGSAKNIQYFGAGTRLSVL.

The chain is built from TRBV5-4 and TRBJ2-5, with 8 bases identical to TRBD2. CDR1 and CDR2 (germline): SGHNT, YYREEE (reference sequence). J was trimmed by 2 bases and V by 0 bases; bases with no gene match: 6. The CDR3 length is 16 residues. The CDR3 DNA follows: TGTGCCAGCAGCTTGGGAGGTAGCGGGATACAAGAGACCCAGTACTTC. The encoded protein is CASSLGGSGIQETQYF.

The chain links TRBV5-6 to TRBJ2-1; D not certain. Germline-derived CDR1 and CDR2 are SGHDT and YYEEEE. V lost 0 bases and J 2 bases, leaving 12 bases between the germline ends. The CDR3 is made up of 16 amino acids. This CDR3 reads CASSLAALQTYNEQFF. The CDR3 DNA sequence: TGTGCCAGCAGCTTGGCAGCGCTCCAAACCTACAATGAGCAGTTCTTC.

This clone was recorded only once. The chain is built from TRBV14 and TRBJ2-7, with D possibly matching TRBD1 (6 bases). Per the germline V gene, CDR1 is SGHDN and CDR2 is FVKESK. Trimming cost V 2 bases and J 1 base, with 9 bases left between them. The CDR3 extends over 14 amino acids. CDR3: CASSQRTVSYEQYF. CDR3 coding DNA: TGTGCCAGCAGCCAAAGGACAGTTTCCTACGAGCAGTACTTC.

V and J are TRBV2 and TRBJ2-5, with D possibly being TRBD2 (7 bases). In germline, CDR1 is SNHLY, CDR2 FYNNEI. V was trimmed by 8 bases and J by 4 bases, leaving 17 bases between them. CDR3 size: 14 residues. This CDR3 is CASHKWGGLETQYF. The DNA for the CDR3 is TGTGCCAGCCATAAGTGGGGGGGCCTAGAGACCCAGTACTTC.

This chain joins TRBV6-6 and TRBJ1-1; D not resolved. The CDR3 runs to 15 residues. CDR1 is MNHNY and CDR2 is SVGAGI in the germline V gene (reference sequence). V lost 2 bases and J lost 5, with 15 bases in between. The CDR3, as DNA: TGTGCCAGCAGTTACGGGAGGGCGGGGAGTACTGAAGCTTTCTTT. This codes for CASSYGRAGSTEAFF.

Here the CDR3 DNA reads TGTGCCAGCAGTGAGCTACAGGGGGCATCTGAAAAACTGTTTTTT. Protein sequence: CASSELQGASEKLFF. The rearrangement joins TRBV6-1 to TRBJ1-4; 9 positions match TRBD1. The CDR3 runs 15 residues. CDR1 is MNHNS, CDR2 SASEGT, per germline. Trimming took 3 bases from V and 7 from J; bases not matched to a gene: 6.

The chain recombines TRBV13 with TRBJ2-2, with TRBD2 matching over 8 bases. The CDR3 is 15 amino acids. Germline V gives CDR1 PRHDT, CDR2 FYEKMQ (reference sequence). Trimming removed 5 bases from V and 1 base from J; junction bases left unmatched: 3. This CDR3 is CASSHSGGNTGELFF. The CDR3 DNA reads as TGTGCCAGCAGCCACAGCGGGGGGAACACCGGGGAGCTGTTTTTT.

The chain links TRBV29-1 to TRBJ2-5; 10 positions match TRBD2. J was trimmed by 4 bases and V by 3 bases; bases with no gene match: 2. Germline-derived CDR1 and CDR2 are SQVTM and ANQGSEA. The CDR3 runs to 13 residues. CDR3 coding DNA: TGCAGCGTTGACCGACTAGCGGGAGAGACCCAGTACTTC. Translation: CSVDRLAGETQYF.

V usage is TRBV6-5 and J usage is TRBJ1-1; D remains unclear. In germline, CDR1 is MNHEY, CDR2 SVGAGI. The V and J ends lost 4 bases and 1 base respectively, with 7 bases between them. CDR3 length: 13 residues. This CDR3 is CASSLAGNTEAFF. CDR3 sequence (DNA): TGTGCCAGCAGTTTGGCGGGGAACACTGAAGCTTTCTTT.

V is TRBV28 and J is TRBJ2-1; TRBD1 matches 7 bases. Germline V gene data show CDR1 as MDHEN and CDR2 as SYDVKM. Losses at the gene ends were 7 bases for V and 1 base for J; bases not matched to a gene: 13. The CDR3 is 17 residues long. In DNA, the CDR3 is TGTGCCAGCACCGCCTCCGGGACAGAGGATTCCTACAATGAGCAGTTCTTC. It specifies CASTASGTEDSYNEQFF.

The CDR3 DNA reads TGTGCCAGCAGCCTCCGACTAGCGGGAGAGGGTACGCAGTATTTT. Its protein product is CASSLRLAGEGTQYF. The chain recombines TRBV13 with TRBJ2-3; 12 bases line up with TRBD2. This CDR3 contains 15 residues. V lost 5 bases, J lost 8 bases, and 8 bases stayed unmatched. Germline CDR1 is PRHDT and CDR2 is FYEKMQ (reference sequence). Using reference TRBV13 and TRBJ2-3 for the parts outside the CDR3, the full variable domain is AAGVIQSPRHLIKEKRETATLKCYPIPRHDTVYWYQQGPGQDPQFLISFYEKMQSDKGSIPDRFSAQQFSDYHSELNMSSLELGDSALYFCASSLRLAGEGTQYFGPGTRLTVL.

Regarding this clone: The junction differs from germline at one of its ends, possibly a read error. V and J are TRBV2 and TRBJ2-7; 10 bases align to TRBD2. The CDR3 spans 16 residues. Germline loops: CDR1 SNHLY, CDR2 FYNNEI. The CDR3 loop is CASSQAGGPSAYEQYF. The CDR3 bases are TGTGCCAGCAGTCAAGCGGGAGGGCCTTCGGCCTACGAGCAGTACTTC.

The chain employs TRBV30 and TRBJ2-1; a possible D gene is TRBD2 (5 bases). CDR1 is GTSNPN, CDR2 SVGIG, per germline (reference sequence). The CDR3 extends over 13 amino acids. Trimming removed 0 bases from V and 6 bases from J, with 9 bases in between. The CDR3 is CAWSVTRGNEQFF. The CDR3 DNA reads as TGTGCCTGGAGTGTAACTAGAGGCAATGAGCAGTTCTTC.

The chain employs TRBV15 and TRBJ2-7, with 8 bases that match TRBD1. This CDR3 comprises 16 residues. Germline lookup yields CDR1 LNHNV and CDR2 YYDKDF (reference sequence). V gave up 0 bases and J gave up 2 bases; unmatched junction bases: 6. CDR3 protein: CATSRDYRGTTYEQYF. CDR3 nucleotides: TGTGCCACCAGCAGAGATTACAGGGGGACCACCTACGAGCAGTACTTC.

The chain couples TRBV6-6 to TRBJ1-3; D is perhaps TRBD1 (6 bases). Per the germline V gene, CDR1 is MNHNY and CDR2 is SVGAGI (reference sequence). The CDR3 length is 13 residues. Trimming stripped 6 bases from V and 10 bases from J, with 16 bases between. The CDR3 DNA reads TGTGCCAGCAGGCCAGACAGGATCGGAACCATATATTTT. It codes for CASRPDRIGTIYF.

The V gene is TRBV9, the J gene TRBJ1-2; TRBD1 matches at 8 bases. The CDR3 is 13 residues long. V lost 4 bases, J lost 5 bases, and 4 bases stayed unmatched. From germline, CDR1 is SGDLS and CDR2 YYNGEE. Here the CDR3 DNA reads TGTGCCAGCAGCCCTACAGGGGGTTATGGCTACACCTTC. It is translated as CASSPTGGYGYTF.

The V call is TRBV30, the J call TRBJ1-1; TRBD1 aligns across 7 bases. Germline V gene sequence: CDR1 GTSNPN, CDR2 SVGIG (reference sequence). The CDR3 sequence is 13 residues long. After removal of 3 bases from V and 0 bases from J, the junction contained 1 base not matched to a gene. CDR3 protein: CAWRGQLNTEAFF. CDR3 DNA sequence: TGTGCCTGGAGGGGACAGCTGAACACTGAAGCTTTCTTT.